This T cell receptor beta chain was sequenced for a study of blood T cell repertoires in COVID-19 (dated by TCRdb to 2019 to 2021). Describing the broader study: The collaborator samples originated in the United States, Italy and Spain and spanned the acute and convalescent phases of COVID-19. The prospective study material was composed of cDNA or gDNA derived from T cells, B-cell-depleted T cells, or PBMCs. The dataset comprised deeply sampled blood TCRbeta repertoires from subjects exposed to, actively infected with, or recovered from COVID-19. The repertoires were made available in a free public database intended to serve as a resource for research on the immune response to SARS-CoV-2. Samples were obtained from the ongoing ImmuneRACE study (first 160 participants) and from about 1,300 subjects provided by 6 global collaborators. The sample metadata nearly always contained a de-identified subject ID, COVID-19 status, age in years and sex. Where available, HLA class I and class II types were obtained from metadata supplied by the sample provider rather than from assay-based typing.

The junction shows trimming of 4 bases on V and 6 bases on J, plus 11 bases between the germline ends. From a lookup of the germline V gene, CDR1 and CDR2 are SGDLS and YYNGEE. From the cysteine up to the phenylalanine, the CDR3 has a length of 14 residues. Only CDR3 DNA is held: 42 bases, read in frame from base 1. A second Seattle source provided samples from volunteer blood donors who had recovered from COVID-19. The collaborating institutions used their own protocols to collect whole blood in K2EDTA tubes. For TCRbeta analysis, collaborators shipped samples in one of three forms: frozen whole blood, isolated PBMCs, or DNA extracted from either of those sample types. This clone has a handful of counts. Its antigen is unknown. No much larger clone exists at a distance of one base, and base qualities are not known. Broad study findings and their caveats: The quantity of clinical and demographic metadata differed by source and by participant and was supplied without curation.

TCRbeta CDR3 regions were amplified from genomic DNA using the immunoSEQ Assay, a bias-controlled multiplex PCR. The authors processed their data as follows. The number of nucleated cells in each sample was estimated by amplification of reference gene primers within the assay. To quantify the absolute abundance of each unique TCRbeta CDR3 rearrangement, sequence reads were collapsed and filtered. Productive Simpson clonality was computed per sample as the square root of Simpson's diversity index over productive rearrangements. TCRdb took this table from immuneACCESS and kept in-frame rearrangements with V and J called. Such tables lack part of the clones; where checked against another copy, unresolved V genes explain under half of the gap, and the rest is unexplained. V, J and clone size reflect that table, while D and trimming were determined from the DNA. Across this sample there are about 240,000 clones, with around 81% seen only once. Roughly 1.9% of the sample is held by the ten biggest clonotypes.

The TCR sequence derives from a young man who had recovered from COVID-19. The chain joins TRBV9 to TRBJ1-6, with a tentative D gene TRBD1 over 6 matching bases. The sample taken for sequencing was peripheral blood. The CDR3 in this case is CASSPTGSNSPLHF. The DNA sequence follows: TGTGCCAGCAGCCCCACAGGGAGTAATTCACCCCTCCACTTT.